This TCR beta chain was sequenced for a study of lymphopenia after photon versus proton radiotherapy. The method was immunoSEQ multiplex PCR; TCRdb's version includes in-frame clones alone and lacks a portion of them. The sample lists about 68,000 clones, roughly 93% occurring once. CDR1 is MNHEY and CDR2 is SMNVEV in the germline V gene (reference sequence). The V and J ends lost 4 bases and 4 bases, in that order; junction bases with no gene match: 12. This CDR3 spans 16 amino acids. The material was peripheral blood, obtained from a patient treated with photon-based radiotherapy. The sequence derives from a woman aged 70-85 years with pancreatic cancer. The genes are TRBV27 and TRBJ1-1, with 7 bases fitting TRBD1. The CDR3 protein is CASSYLRQGRRTEAFF. DNA of the CDR3: TGTGCCAGCAGTTACCTCCGACAGGGACGACGCACTGAAGCTTTCTTT.